The 10 T cell receptor beta chains below come from one sample, sequenced in a study of graft-versus-host responses after intestinal transplantation. Some clones are missing from TCRdb's copy, which holds only in-frame ones; the method was immunoSEQ multiplex PCR. The sample contains roughly 70,000 clones, over 70% of which appear only once. Their antigens are not known. Sequencing used unstimulated CD4+ T cells sorted from spleen or lymph node cells, obtained before transplant. The receptor set was obtained from a human donor who was the organ donor for an intestinal transplant.

This rearrangement joins TRBV9 to TRBJ1-6; D gene ambiguous. V was shortened by 3 bases and J by 3 bases, with 13 bases between the two germline ends. Germline CDR1 SGDLS, CDR2 YYNGEE. CDR3 size: 16 residues. CDR3 region: CASSAEREGYNSPLHF. Written as DNA, the CDR3 is TGTGCCAGCAGCGCCGAGAGGGAGGGCTATAATTCACCCCTCCACTTT. The entire variable domain, with the rest obtained from reference TRBV9 and TRBJ1-6, is as follows: DSGVTQTPKHLITATGQRVTLRCSPRSGDLSVYWYQQSLDQGLQFLIQYYNGEERAKGNILERFSAQQFPDLHSELNLSSLELGDSALYFCASSAEREGYNSPLHFGNGTRLTVT.

This clone showed up just once. The chain combines TRBV28 with TRBJ2-6; TRBD1 aligns across 7 bases. CDR1 MDHEN and CDR2 SYDVKM come from the germline V gene. The CDR3 has 17 residues. The junction had 5 bases not matched to a gene; V was cut back by 3 bases and J by 0 bases. CDR3 nucleotide sequence: TGTGCCAGCAGTTTTTGGACAGGAAGCTCTGGGGCCAACGTCCTGACTTTC. This encodes CASSFWTGSSGANVLTF.

J is TRBJ2-3 and V is TRBV2, with TRBD2 matching over 8 bases. The CDR3 sequence is 13 residues long. CDR1 and CDR2 from the germline V gene are SNHLY and FYNNEI. V was clipped by 5 bases and J by 5 bases; unmatched bases: 3. As DNA, the CDR3 is TGTGCCAGCAGTCCCGGGAGGGGAGATACGCAGTATTTT. Its protein is CASSPGRGDTQYF.

The gene calls are TRBV19 and TRBJ2-2; the match to TRBD2 covers 7 bases. With 6 bases clipped from V and 3 bases from J, the junction kept 4 bases outside the gene matches. The length of the CDR3 is 14 residues. Germline V gives CDR1 LNHDA, CDR2 SQIVND (reference sequence). Here the CDR3 DNA reads TGTGCCAGTAGGTGGACTAGGGACACCGGGGAGCTGTTTTTT. As protein: CASRWTRDTGELFF.

The chain carries TRBV5-1 and TRBJ1-3; D gene ambiguous. Trimming left V 0 bases short and J 0 bases short, with 7 bases between. The CDR3 is made up of 15 amino acids. Germline V CDR1 and CDR2: SGHRS, YFSETQ. The CDR3 region has the DNA TGCGCCAGCAGCTTGGGGCAGAACTCTGGAAACACCATATATTTT. It codes for CASSLGQNSGNTIYF. Full variable domain (remainder filled in from reference TRBV5-1 and TRBJ1-3): KAGVTQTPRYLIKTRGQQVTLSCSPISGHRSVSWYQQTPGQGLQFLFEYFSETQRNKGNFPGRFSGRQFSNSRSEMNVSTLELGDSALYLCASSLGQNSGNTIYFGEGSWLTVV.

The rearrangement links TRBV19 to TRBJ1-1; D not certain. Germline lookup yields CDR1 LNHDA and CDR2 SQIVND (reference sequence). There are 13 residues in the CDR3. The ends were cut back, 5 bases at V and 1 base at J, with 8 bases in the middle. The CDR3 spells CASSWPPNTEAFF. CDR3 coding DNA: TGTGCCAGTAGTTGGCCCCCGAACACTGAAGCTTTCTTT.

The rearrangement uses TRBV15 and TRBJ2-3; weak D call: TRBD2 (5 bases). In germline, CDR1 is LNHNV, CDR2 YYDKDF (reference sequence). The CDR3 runs to 15 residues. The ends were cut back, 0 bases at V and 2 bases at J, with 9 bases in the middle. The CDR3 bases are TGTGCCACCAGCAGAGATGGACTTTCCACAGATACGCAGTATTTT. Its protein is CATSRDGLSTDTQYF. The full variable domain, its missing parts supplied by reference TRBV15 and TRBJ2-3, is DAMVIQNPRYQVTQFGKPVTLSCSQTLNHNVMYWYQQKSSQAPKLLFHYYDKDFNNEADTPDNFQSRRPNTSFCFLDIRSPGLGDTAMYLCATSRDGLSTDTQYFGPGTRLTVL.

The chain combines TRBV5-5 with TRBJ1-1; 11 bases are shared with TRBD1. The CDR3 length is 15 residues. Germline values: CDR1 SGHKS, CDR2 YYEKEE (reference sequence). The junction had 5 bases not matched to a gene; V was cut back by 1 base and J by 6 bases. DNA for the CDR3: TGTGCCAGCAGCTTGCCGCCGGGACAGGGGGCTGAAGCTTTCTTT. Its translation is CASSLPPGQGAEAFF.

This clone was seen a few times. The genes are TRBV9 and TRBJ2-1; D unclear. The CDR3 covers 12 residues. Germline CDR1 SGDLS, CDR2 YYNGEE. V was clipped by 0 bases and J by 10 bases, with 8 bases between them. As DNA, the CDR3 is TGTGCCAGCAGCGTAGAAGAGTACGAGCAGTTCTTC. Protein product: CASSVEEYEQFF.

The genes are TRBV27 and TRBJ2-5; 10 bases map to TRBD1. The CDR3 totals 14 residues. Germline CDR1 is MNHEY and CDR2 is SMNVEV (reference sequence). The junction had 5 bases not matched to a gene; V was cut back by 6 bases and J by 4 bases. The CDR3 coding sequence is TGTGCCAGCAGCCGCGGACAGGGGGTAGAGACCCAGTACTTC. The encoded protein is CASSRGQGVETQYF.